This note documents a single T cell receptor beta chain sequence. Antigen: not known. This table comes from immunoSEQ multiplex PCR, and its TCRdb copy is limited to in-frame clones, with some not included. The sample contains approximately 100,000 clones, about 90% of which appear only once. The source of the sample is a study of T cell responses to AZD1222 COVID-19 vaccine. General study findings and limits: Once two AZD1222 doses were given, Spike-specific TCR breadth and depth went up. CD4 TCRs linked to vaccination spanned spike, dominating at 160-218 and 743-854. The repertoires were collected only after the peak T cell response.

The sample in question was peripheral blood, obtained on day 0 of AZD1222 vaccination. The receptor was isolated from an adult in good health.

As DNA, the CDR3 is TGTGCCAGCAGCTTGAAGGGGGGGAGGAACACTGAAGCTTTCTTT. Translation gives CASSLKGGRNTEAFF. The rearrangement links TRBV5-6 to TRBJ1-1, with D maybe TRBD1 (6 bases). Germline V gene lookup returns CDR1 SGHDT and CDR2 YYEEEE. V was shortened by 1 base and J by 1 base, with 11 bases between the two germline ends. This CDR3 comprises 15 residues.